These 21 T cell receptor beta chains originate from one sample sequenced in a study of T cell changes during pregnancy in multiple sclerosis. Repertoires were generated with immunoSEQ multiplex PCR, while TCRdb's copy carries only in-frame clones and drops some. Among tens of thousands of clones listed, about 93% were seen once. Sample: CD4+ T cells from peripheral blood mononuclear cells, taken in the second trimester of pregnancy. The receptor set was obtained from a female donor with multiple sclerosis, enrolled in a pregnancy study.

J is TRBJ2-2 and V is TRBV27; 12 bases are a match to TRBD2. V shed 2 bases and J 8 bases; nucleotides not matched to a gene: 6. CDR3 size: 16 residues. From germline, CDR1 is MNHEY and CDR2 SMNVEV (reference sequence). The chain's CDR3 is CASSLGLAGGFGELFF. The CDR3 DNA sequence: TGTGCCAGCAGTTTAGGGCTAGCGGGAGGGTTTGGGGAGCTGTTTTTT.

This clone was observed a few times. This chain joins TRBV19 and TRBJ1-2; 7 nucleotides align to TRBD1. With V trimmed by 8 bases and J by 5 bases, 8 bases remained unmatched. In germline, CDR1 is LNHDA, CDR2 SQIVND (reference sequence). This CDR3 has 13 amino acids. This CDR3 is CASFEGAKYGYTF. For the CDR3, the DNA is TGTGCCAGTTTCGAGGGGGCGAAGTATGGCTACACCTTC.

This clone was observed many times. V and J are TRBV28 and TRBJ1-5; 7 positions match TRBD1. V lost 3 bases to trimming and J lost 6 bases; unmatched junction nucleotides: 11. The CDR3 is made up of 16 amino acids. Germline loops: CDR1 MDHEN, CDR2 SYDVKM. CDR3 sequence: CASSFERGGYSQPQHF. Here the CDR3 DNA reads TGTGCCAGCAGTTTCGAACGAGGGGGCTACAGTCAGCCCCAGCATTTT.

This chain connects TRBV11-3 to TRBJ2-1; perhaps TRBD2 as D (6 bases). In germline, CDR1 is SGHNT, CDR2 YENEEA. The CDR3 covers 15 residues. V was trimmed by 1 base and J by 12 bases, leaving 19 bases between them. CDR3 DNA: TGTGCCAGCAGCTTAGTAGCTGTCGGGGGTAATTTGCAGTTCTTC. Translating gives CASSLVAVGGNLQFF.

This rearrangement joins TRBV9 to TRBJ1-1; D not certain. Deletions cut 0 bases from V and 5 bases from J, with 14 bases between. CDR3 length: 15 residues. Germline V gene sequence: CDR1 SGDLS, CDR2 YYNGEE. In nucleotides, the CDR3 is TGTGCCAGCAGCGTAGAGGGATTGGGAGGGACTGAAGCTTTCTTT. Its protein product is CASSVEGLGGTEAFF. Filled out from reference TRBV9 and TRBJ1-1, the complete variable domain reads DSGVTQTPKHLITATGQRVTLRCSPRSGDLSVYWYQQSLDQGLQFLIQYYNGEERAKGNILERFSAQQFPDLHSELNLSSLELGDSALYFCASSVEGLGGTEAFFGQGTRLTVV.

This clone was seen only once. The gene calls are TRBV2 and TRBJ2-1; D is possibly TRBD2 (5 bases). CDR1 and CDR2 (germline): SNHLY, FYNNEI. The CDR3 loop spans 16 amino acids. V was shortened by 7 bases and J by 3 bases, with 19 bases between the two germline ends. The CDR3 sequence: CASKVESGLLYNEQFF. DNA for the CDR3: TGTGCCAGCAAGGTAGAGTCGGGGTTACTCTACAATGAGCAGTTCTTC.

The V and J genes are TRBV5-1 and TRBJ2-2; 9 bases map to TRBD1. The CDR3 has 16 residues. The V gene end was trimmed by 2 bases and the J gene end by 5 bases; junction bases not matched to a gene: 7. Germline V gene lookup returns CDR1 SGHRS and CDR2 YFSETQ. Here the CDR3 DNA reads TGCGCCAGCAGCTTATCTCCGGGACAGGGTACCGGGGAGCTGTTTTTT. It yields the protein CASSLSPGQGTGELFF.

This clone was found once. This chain joins TRBV2 and TRBJ1-1; D uncertain. The CDR3 sequence is 13 residues long. V was pared by 0 bases and J by 11 bases, with 13 bases between. Germline loops: CDR1 SNHLY, CDR2 FYNNEI. The CDR3 nucleotides read TGTGCCAGCAGTGAAGCGGAGAATCAACGGGCTTTCTTT. Amino acid sequence: CASSEAENQRAFF.

This chain links TRBV6-1 with TRBJ1-1, with D uncertain. This CDR3 comprises 15 residues. V was pared by 6 bases and J by 5 bases, with 19 bases between. From germline, CDR1 is MNHNS and CDR2 SASEGT. The CDR3 sequence is CASSPKFVEQTEAFF. CDR3 DNA sequence: TGTGCCAGCAGCCCGAAATTTGTCGAACAGACTGAAGCTTTCTTT.

The chain recombines TRBV5-1 with TRBJ2-1; TRBD2 is a possible D gene (5 bases). V was shortened by 4 bases and J by 0 bases, with 20 bases between the two germline ends. The CDR3 has 18 residues. Germline assignment: CDR1 SGHRS and CDR2 YFSETQ. DNA for the CDR3: TGCGCCAGCAGCCGCGGGCGGTCTGCAGGATTCTCCTACAATGAGCAGTTCTTC. Its protein is CASSRGRSAGFSYNEQFF.

This clone was detected only a few times. The genes are TRBV7-2 and TRBJ1-1, with D possibly being TRBD1 (5 bases). Trimming shortened V by 6 bases and J by 1 base, and 9 bases separated the two germline ends. This CDR3 is built from 13 residues. Per the germline V gene, CDR1 is SGHTA and CDR2 is FQGNSA. CDR3 in amino acids: CASSYDRNTEAFF. The DNA for the CDR3 is TGTGCCAGCAGTTACGACAGGAACACTGAAGCTTTCTTT. Full variable domain (outside the CDR3, taken from reference TRBV7-2 and TRBJ1-1): GAGVSQSPSNKVTEKGKDVELRCDPISGHTALYWYRQSLGQGLEFLIYFQGNSAPDKSGLPSDRFSAERTGGSVSTLTIQRTQQEDSAVYLCASSYDRNTEAFFGQGTRLTVV.

A note on this clone: At one of its ends the junction is not consistent with the germline gene, which may arise from a read error. The V call is TRBV30, the J call TRBJ2-5; 7 bases fit TRBD1. The germline gives CDR1 GTSNPN, CDR2 SVGIG (reference sequence). The CDR3 is made up of 13 amino acids. The CDR3 DNA is TGTGCCTGGAGTCCCTCCCTCCGGGACAGCCAGGACTTC. This gives the protein CAWSPSLRDSQDF.

The chain links TRBV7-8 to TRBJ1-3; 10 bases align to TRBD1. The CDR3 has 14 residues. Germline values: CDR1 SGHVS, CDR2 FQNEAQ. V dropped 8 bases and J dropped 4; count of bases not matched to a gene: 5. CDR3 in amino acids: CASGRTGGGNTIYF. The CDR3 coding sequence is TGTGCCAGCGGCCGGACAGGGGGAGGAAACACCATATATTTT.

The V gene is TRBV18, the J gene TRBJ1-5, with TRBD1 matching 8 bases. Germline-derived CDR1 and CDR2 are KGHSH and LQKENI. V lost 6 bases and J lost 5; bases outside the gene matches: 9. The CDR3 totals 15 residues. As DNA, the CDR3 is TGTGCCAGCTCCCCATATCAGGGGGCAGATCAGCCCCAGCATTTT. Protein: CASSPYQGADQPQHF.

The V call is TRBV28, the J call TRBJ1-4; D is uncertain. CDR3 length: 17 residues. Trimming took off 2 bases at V and 10 bases at J, with 23 bases between the two ends. Germline-derived CDR1 and CDR2 are MDHEN and SYDVKM. The CDR3 loop is CASSLTVLQPRRSKLFF. In DNA form, the CDR3 reads TGTGCCAGCAGTTTAACCGTATTACAGCCAAGAAGGTCAAAACTGTTTTTT.

This chain connects TRBV18 to TRBJ1-5; 7 bases map to TRBD1. The germline V gene has CDR1 KGHSH and CDR2 LQKENI. This CDR3 is 14 amino acids long. The V and J ends lost 5 bases and 5 bases, in that order; junction bases with no gene match: 6. The CDR3 nucleotides read TGTGCCAGCTCAACGGACAGGACATATCAGCCCCAGCATTTT. This translates into CASSTDRTYQPQHF.

The rearrangement uses TRBV2 and TRBJ1-3; D may be TRBD1 (6 bases). The CDR3 totals 14 residues. Germline assignment: CDR1 SNHLY and CDR2 FYNNEI. V was cut by 8 bases and J by 0 bases, with 11 bases left in between. CDR3 protein: CASYLDSSGNTIYF. CDR3 DNA sequence: TGTGCCAGCTACTTGGACAGCTCTGGAAACACCATATATTTT.

This clone was counted once. This rearrangement joins TRBV5-4 to TRBJ2-5, with D maybe TRBD1 (7 bases). This CDR3 comprises 15 residues. The germline V gene encodes CDR1 SGHNT and CDR2 YYREEE (reference sequence). The V end lost 0 bases, the J end lost 5 bases, and 14 bases lay between the germline ends. The CDR3 bases are TGTGCCAGCAGCTTGGCGGGCAGGGGGGTTGAGACCCAGTACTTC. Protein product: CASSLAGRGVETQYF.

CDR3 nucleotides: TGTGCCAGCAGCCAGATAGCGGGGGGGAGCTCCTACAATGAGCAGTTCTTC. It specifies CASSQIAGGSSYNEQFF. The J gene is TRBJ2-1, the V gene TRBV14; 11 bases are a match to TRBD2. Trimming at V came to 3 bases and at J to 0 bases, leaving 4 bases not matched to a gene. CDR3 length: 17 amino acids. Germline V gives CDR1 SGHDN, CDR2 FVKESK.

The chain links TRBV12-5 to TRBJ2-1; 7 positions agree with TRBD1. The CDR3 is 17 amino acids. CDR1 and CDR2 (germline): LGHNT, FRNRAP. V gave up 0 bases and J gave up 7 bases; unmatched junction bases: 12. The CDR3 DNA follows: TGTGCTAGTGGTTTGGTACCAAAAAACAGGGGATCGAATGAGCAGTTCTTC. Its translation: CASGLVPKNRGSNEQFF.

The rearrangement links TRBV6-1 to TRBJ2-7, with D perhaps matching TRBD1 (6 bases). The length of the CDR3 is 14 residues. Trimming removed 4 bases from V and 0 bases from J, with 10 bases in between. CDR1 and CDR2 from the germline V gene are MNHNS and SASEGT. The CDR3 is CASSAPGASYEQYF. In nucleotides, the CDR3 is TGTGCCAGCAGTGCGCCAGGGGCCTCCTACGAGCAGTACTTC.